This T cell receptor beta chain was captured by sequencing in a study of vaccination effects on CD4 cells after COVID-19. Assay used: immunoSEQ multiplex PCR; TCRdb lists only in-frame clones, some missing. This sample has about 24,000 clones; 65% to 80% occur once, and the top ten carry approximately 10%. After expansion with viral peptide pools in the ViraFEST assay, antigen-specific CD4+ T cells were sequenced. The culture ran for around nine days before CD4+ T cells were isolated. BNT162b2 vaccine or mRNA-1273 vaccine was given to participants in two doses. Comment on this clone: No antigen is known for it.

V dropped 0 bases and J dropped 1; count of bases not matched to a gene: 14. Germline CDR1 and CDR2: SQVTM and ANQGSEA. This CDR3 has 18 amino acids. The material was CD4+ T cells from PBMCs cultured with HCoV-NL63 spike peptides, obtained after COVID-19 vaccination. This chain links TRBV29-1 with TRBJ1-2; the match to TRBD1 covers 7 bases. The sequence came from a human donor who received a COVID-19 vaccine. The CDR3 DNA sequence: TGCAGCGTTGAAGATTCGGTTGGCAGGGGGGGAATTAACTATGGCTACACCTTC. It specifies CSVEDSVGRGGINYGYTF.